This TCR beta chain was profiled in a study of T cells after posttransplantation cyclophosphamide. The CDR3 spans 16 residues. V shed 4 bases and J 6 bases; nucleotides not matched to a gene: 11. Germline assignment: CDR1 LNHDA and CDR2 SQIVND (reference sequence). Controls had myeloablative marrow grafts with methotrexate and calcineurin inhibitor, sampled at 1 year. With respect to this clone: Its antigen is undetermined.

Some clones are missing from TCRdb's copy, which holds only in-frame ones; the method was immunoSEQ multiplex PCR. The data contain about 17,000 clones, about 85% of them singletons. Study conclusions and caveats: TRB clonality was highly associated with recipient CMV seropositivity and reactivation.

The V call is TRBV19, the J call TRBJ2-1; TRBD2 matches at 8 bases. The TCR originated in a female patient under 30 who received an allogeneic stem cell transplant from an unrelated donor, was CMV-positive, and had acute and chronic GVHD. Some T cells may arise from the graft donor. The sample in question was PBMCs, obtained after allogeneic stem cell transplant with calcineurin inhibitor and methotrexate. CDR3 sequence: CASSNPGLAAGNEQFF. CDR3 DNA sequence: TGTGCCAGTAGTAACCCCGGACTAGCAGCGGGCAATGAGCAGTTCTTC.